The T cell receptor beta chain under discussion was sequenced for a study of OX40 agonist ivuxolimab in advanced cancers. The length of the CDR3 is 13 residues. V dropped 5 bases and J dropped 7 bases, with 15 bases sitting between them. Germline loops: CDR1 SGHTA, CDR2 FQGNSA. Peripheral blood came from all dose cohorts at three timepoints. Measured with immunoSEQ multiplex PCR; TCRdb has only the in-frame clones, and not every one. In the table there are 45,000 to 55,000 clones, around four fifths of which are singletons. This TCR came from an adult with an advanced solid tumor such as melanoma, head and neck, liver or kidney cancer. The chain joins TRBV7-2 to TRBJ2-7, with unresolved D. The sample in question was CD4+ or CD8+ T cells sorted from blood, obtained in a trial of the OX40 agonist ivuxolimab. Here the CDR3 DNA reads TGTGCCAGCAGCCCCAGTGGAGCCAGGGAGCAGTACTTC. It encodes CASSPSGAREQYF. The variable domain in full, with the rest retrieved from reference TRBV7-2 and TRBJ2-7, is GAGVSQSPSNKVTEKGKDVELRCDPISGHTALYWYRQSLGQGLEFLIYFQGNSAPDKSGLPSDRFSAERTGGSVSTLTIQRTQQEDSAVYLCASSPSGAREQYFGPGTRLTVT.